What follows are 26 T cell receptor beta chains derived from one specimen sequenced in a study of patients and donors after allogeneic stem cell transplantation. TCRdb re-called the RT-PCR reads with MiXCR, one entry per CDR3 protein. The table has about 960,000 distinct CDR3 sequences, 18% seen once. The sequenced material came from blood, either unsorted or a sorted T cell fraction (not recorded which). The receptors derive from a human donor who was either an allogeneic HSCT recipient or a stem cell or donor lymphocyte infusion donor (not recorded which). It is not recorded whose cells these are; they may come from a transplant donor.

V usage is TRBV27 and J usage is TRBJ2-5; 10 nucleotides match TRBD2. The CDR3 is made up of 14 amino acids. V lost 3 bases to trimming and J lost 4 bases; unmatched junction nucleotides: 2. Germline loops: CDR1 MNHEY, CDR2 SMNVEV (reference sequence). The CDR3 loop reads CASSFWTSGETQYF. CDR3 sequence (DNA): TGTGCCAGCAGTTTCTGGACTAGCGGAGAGACCCAGTACTTC.

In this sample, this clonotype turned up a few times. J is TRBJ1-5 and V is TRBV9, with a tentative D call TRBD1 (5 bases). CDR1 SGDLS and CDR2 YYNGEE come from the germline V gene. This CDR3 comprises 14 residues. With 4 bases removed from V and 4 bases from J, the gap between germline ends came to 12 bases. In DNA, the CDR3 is TGTGCCAGCAGCCCCGGGGCCGGAAATCAGCCCCAGCATTTT. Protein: CASSPGAGNQPQHF. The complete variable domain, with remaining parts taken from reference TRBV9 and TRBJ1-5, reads DSGVTQTPKHLITATGQRVTLRCSPRSGDLSVYWYQQSLDQGLQFLIQYYNGEERAKGNILERFSAQQFPDLHSELNLSSLELGDSALYFCASSPGAGNQPQHFGDGTRLSIL.

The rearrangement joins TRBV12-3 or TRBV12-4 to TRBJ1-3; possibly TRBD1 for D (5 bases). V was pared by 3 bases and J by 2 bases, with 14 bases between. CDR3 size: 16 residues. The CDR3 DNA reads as TGTGCCAGCAGTTTGTCGGGCAAGGGGACTGGAAACACCATATATTTT. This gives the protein CASSLSGKGTGNTIYF.

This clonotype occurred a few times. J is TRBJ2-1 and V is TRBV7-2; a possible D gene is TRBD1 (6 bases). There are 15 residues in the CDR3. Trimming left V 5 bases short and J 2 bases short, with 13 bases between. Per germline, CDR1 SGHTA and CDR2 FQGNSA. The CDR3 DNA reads TGTGCCAGCAGCGTCCGGGACACACCCTACAATGAGCAGTTCTTC. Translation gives CASSVRDTPYNEQFF.

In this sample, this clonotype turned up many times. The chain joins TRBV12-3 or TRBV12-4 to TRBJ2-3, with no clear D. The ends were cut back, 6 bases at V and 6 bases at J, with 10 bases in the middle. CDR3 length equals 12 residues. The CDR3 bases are TGTGCCAGCAGCCGGAGCAGCGATACGCAGTATTTT. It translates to CASSRSSDTQYF.

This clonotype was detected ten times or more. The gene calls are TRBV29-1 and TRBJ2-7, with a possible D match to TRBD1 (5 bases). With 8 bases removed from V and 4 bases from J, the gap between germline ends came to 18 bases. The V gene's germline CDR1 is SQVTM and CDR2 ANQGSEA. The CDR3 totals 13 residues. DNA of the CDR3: TGCAGCCCCGAGGTTGGACAACAATACGAGCAGTACTTC. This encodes CSPEVGQQYEQYF.

The CDR3 reads CASMFVVGLHEQYF. CDR3 bases: TGTGCCAGCATGTTTGTTGTAGGTCTCCACGAGCAGTACTTC. This chain joins TRBV2 and TRBJ2-7, with D uncertain. The V and J ends lost 7 bases and 5 bases respectively, with 18 bases between them. The CDR3 is 14 residues long. In germline, CDR1 is SNHLY, CDR2 FYNNEI.

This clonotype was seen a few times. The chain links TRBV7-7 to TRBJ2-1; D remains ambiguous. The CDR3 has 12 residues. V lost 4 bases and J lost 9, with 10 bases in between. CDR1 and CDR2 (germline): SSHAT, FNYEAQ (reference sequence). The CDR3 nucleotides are TGTGCCAGCAGCTCTTACGGCGGTGAGCAGTTCTTC. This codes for CASSSYGGEQFF.

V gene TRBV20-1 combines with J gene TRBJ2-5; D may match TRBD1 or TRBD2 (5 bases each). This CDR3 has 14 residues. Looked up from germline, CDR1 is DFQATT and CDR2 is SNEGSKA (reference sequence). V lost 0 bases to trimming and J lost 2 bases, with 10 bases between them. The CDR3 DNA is TGCAGTGCTAGAGATTGGGGCGGGCAAGAGACCCAGTACTTC. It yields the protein CSARDWGGQETQYF.

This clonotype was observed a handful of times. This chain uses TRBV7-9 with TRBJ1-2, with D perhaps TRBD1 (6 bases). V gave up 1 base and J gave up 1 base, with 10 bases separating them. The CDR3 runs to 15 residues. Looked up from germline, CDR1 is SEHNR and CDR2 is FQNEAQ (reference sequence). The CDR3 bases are TGTGCCAGCAGCTTAGGTGGCAGGGGTAACTATGGCTACACCTTC. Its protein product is CASSLGGRGNYGYTF.

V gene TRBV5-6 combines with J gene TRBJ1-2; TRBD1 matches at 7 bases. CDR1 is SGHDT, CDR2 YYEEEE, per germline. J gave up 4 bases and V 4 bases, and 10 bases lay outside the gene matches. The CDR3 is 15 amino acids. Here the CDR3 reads CASSREADRFYGYTF. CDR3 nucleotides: TGTGCCAGCAGCCGCGAGGCGGACAGGTTCTATGGCTACACCTTC.

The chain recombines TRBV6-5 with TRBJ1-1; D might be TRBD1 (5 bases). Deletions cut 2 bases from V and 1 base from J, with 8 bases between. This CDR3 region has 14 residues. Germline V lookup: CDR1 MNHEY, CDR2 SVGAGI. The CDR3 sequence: CASSYGGENTEAFF. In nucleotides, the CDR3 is TGTGCCAGCAGTTACGGGGGGGAGAACACTGAAGCTTTCTTT.

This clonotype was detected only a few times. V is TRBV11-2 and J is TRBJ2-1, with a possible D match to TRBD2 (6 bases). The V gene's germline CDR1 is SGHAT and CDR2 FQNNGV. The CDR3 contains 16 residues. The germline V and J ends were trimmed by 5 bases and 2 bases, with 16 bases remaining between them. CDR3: CASSPLGGAAYNEQFF. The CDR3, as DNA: TGTGCCAGCAGCCCATTAGGAGGGGCAGCCTACAATGAGCAGTTCTTC. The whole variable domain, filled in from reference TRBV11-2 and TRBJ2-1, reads EAGVAQSPRYKIIEKRQSVAFWCNPISGHATLYWYQQILGQGPKLLIQFQNNGVVDDSQLPKDRFSAERLKGVDSTLKIQPAKLEDSAVYLCASSPLGGAAYNEQFFGPGTRLTVL.

CDR3 loop: CASSTGGHSPLHF. CDR3 bases: TGTGCCAGCTCTACAGGGGGACATTCACCCCTCCACTTT. The chain links TRBV18 to TRBJ1-6; TRBD1 agrees at 8 bases. CDR1 KGHSH and CDR2 LQKENI come from the germline V gene. V was pared by 6 bases and J by 8 bases, with 3 bases of the junction left unmatched. The CDR3 contains 13 residues. Based on the CDR3 plus reference TRBV18 and TRBJ1-6, the full variable domain is NAGVMQNPRHLVRRRGQEARLRCSPMKGHSHVYWYRQLPEEGLKFMVYLQKENIIDESGMPKERFSAEFPKEGPSILRIQQVVRGDSAAYFCASSTGGHSPLHFGNGTRLTVT.

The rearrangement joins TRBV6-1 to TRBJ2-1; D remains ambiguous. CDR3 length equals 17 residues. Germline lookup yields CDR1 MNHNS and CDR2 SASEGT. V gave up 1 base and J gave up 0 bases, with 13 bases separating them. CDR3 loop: CASSEEGWTLSYNEQFF. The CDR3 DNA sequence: TGTGCCAGCAGTGAAGAAGGCTGGACCCTCTCCTACAATGAGCAGTTCTTC.

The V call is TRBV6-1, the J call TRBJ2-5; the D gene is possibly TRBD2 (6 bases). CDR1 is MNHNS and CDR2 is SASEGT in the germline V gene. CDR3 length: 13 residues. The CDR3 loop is CACRRGLQETQYF. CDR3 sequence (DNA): TGTGCTTGCCGGCGGGGTCTCCAAGAGACCCAGTACTTC.

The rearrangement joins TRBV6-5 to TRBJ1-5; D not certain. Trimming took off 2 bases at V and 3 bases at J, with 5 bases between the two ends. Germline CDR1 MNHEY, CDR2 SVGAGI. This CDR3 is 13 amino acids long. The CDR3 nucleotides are TGTGCCAGCAGTTACGAGCCCAATCAGCCCCAGCATTTT. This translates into CASSYEPNQPQHF.

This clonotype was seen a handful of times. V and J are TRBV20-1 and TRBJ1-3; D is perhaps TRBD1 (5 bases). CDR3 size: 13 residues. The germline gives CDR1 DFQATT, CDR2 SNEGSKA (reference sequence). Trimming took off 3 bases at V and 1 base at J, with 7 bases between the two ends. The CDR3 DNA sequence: TGCAGTGCTAGGGCAGGGTCTGGAAACACCATATATTTT. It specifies CSARAGSGNTIYF.

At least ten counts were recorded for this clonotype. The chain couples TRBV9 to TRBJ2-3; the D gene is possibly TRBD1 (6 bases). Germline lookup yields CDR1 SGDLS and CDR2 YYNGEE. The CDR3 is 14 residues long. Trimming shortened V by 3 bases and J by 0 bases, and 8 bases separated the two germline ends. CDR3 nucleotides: TGTGCCAGCAGCGCGACAGGCAGCACAGATACGCAGTATTTT. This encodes CASSATGSTDTQYF.

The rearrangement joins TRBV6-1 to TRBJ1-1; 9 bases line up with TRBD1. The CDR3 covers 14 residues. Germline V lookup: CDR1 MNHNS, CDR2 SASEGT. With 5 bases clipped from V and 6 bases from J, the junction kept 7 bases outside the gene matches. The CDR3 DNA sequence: TGTGCCAGCAGTAAAACAGGGGGCAACGCTGAAGCTTTCTTT. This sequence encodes CASSKTGGNAEAFF.

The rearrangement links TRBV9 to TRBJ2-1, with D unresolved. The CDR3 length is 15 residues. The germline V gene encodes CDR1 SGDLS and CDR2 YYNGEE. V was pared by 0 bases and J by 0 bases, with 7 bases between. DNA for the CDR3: TGTGCCAGCAGCGTAGGGGGTTACTCCTACAATGAGCAGTTCTTC. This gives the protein CASSVGGYSYNEQFF.

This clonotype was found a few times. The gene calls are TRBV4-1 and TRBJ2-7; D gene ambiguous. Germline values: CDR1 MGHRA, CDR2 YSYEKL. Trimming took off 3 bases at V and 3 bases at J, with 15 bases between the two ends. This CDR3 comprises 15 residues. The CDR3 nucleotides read TGCGCCAGCAGCCACCCCGGACCCCACAACTACGAGCAGTACTTC. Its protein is CASSHPGPHNYEQYF.

The CDR3 coding sequence is TGTGCCAGCAGCCGGACAGAATCTTACAATGAGCAGTTCTTC. Its translation: CASSRTESYNEQFF. V gene TRBV7-8 combines with J gene TRBJ2-1, with D tentatively TRBD1 (6 bases). This CDR3 spans 14 amino acids. Germline V gives CDR1 SGHVS, CDR2 FQNEAQ. V shed 5 bases and J shed 4 bases, with 12 bases lying between them. Based on the CDR3 plus reference TRBV7-8 and TRBJ2-1, the full variable domain is GAGVSQSPRYKVAKRGQDVALRCDPISGHVSLFWYQQALGQGPEFLTYFQNEAQLDKSGLPSDRFFAERPEGSVSTLKIQRTQQEDSAVYLCASSRTESYNEQFFGPGTRLTVL.

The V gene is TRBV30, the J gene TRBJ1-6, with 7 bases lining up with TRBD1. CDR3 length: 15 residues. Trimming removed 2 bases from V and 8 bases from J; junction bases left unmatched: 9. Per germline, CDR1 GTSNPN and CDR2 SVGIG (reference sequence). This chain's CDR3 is CAWSTMDRKDSPLHF. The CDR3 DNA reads TGTGCCTGGAGTACCATGGACAGGAAAGATTCACCCCTCCACTTT.

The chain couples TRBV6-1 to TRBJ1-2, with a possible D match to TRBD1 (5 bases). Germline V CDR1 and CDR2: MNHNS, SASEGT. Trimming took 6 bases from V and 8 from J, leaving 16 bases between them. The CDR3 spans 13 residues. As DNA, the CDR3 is TGTGCCAGCAGACGTGACAGCGGACGGGGCTACACCTTC. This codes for CASRRDSGRGYTF.

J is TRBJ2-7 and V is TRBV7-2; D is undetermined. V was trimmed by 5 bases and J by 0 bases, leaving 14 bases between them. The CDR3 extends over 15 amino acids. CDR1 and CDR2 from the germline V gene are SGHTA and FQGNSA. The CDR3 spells CASSLYLGISYEQYF. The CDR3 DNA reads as TGTGCCAGCAGCCTATATCTAGGGATCTCCTACGAGCAGTACTTC. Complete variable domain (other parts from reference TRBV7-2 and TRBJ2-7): GAGVSQSPSNKVTEKGKDVELRCDPISGHTALYWYRQSLGQGLEFLIYFQGNSAPDKSGLPSDRFSAERTGGSVSTLTIQRTQQEDSAVYLCASSLYLGISYEQYFGPGTRLTVT.